These 16 T cell receptor beta chains were all obtained from the same sample, sequenced in a study of shared clonotypes between healthy human individuals. The assay was immunoSEQ multiplex PCR, and TCRdb's table has in-frame clones only and misses some. The sample consists of over a million clones, under 80% of them appearing once. The sample consisted of memory CD4+ T cells sorted from blood. Sample subset: CD45RA-negative fraction. These receptors were taken from a man aged 18-30 years in good health.

This clone has only a few counts. The rearrangement links TRBV6-1 to TRBJ2-1, with D possibly being TRBD1 (6 bases). V was shortened by 2 bases and J by 0 bases, with 14 bases between the two germline ends. The length of the CDR3 is 17 residues. The germline CDR1 and CDR2 sequences are MNHNS and SASEGT. The CDR3 sequence: CASSEMVGGSSYNEQFF. The CDR3 DNA reads as TGTGCCAGCAGTGAAATGGTAGGGGGAAGCTCCTACAATGAGCAGTTCTTC.

The rearrangement joins TRBV11-2 to TRBJ2-7; possibly TRBD2 for D (6 bases). The V end lost 6 bases, the J end lost 2 bases, and 8 bases lay between the germline ends. This CDR3 is 12 amino acids long. CDR1 and CDR2 (germline): SGHAT, FQNNGV. The CDR3 sequence: CASSGGAYEQYF. In DNA, the CDR3 is TGTGCCAGCAGTGGAGGGGCCTACGAGCAGTACTTC.

J is TRBJ2-1 and V is TRBV28, with a possible D match to TRBD1 (5 bases). The CDR3 length is 15 residues. Looked up from germline, CDR1 is MDHEN and CDR2 is SYDVKM. With 4 bases removed from V and 2 bases from J, the gap between germline ends came to 12 bases. The CDR3 bases are TGTGCCAGCAGTTCAGAGCTAGGGGCCTACAATGAGCAGTTCTTC. It codes for CASSSELGAYNEQFF.

Concerning this clone: A much larger clone lies one base from this, so it may be a read error. The sample contains more than one DNA sequence encoding this CDR3. The chain couples TRBV11-2 to TRBJ2-7; possibly TRBD1 for D (5 bases). This CDR3 has 14 amino acids. Trimming took off 0 bases at V and 1 base at J, with 7 bases between the two ends. Germline CDR1 SGHAT, CDR2 FQNNGV. Here the CDR3 DNA reads TGTGCCAGCAGCTTAGAGAGACAGTCCTACGAGCAGTACTTC. Translated, it gives CASSLERQSYEQYF.

The J gene is TRBJ2-7, the V gene TRBV7-2; TRBD2 matches at 11 bases. CDR3 length equals 16 residues. J gave up 6 bases and V 3 bases, and 10 bases lay outside the gene matches. Per the germline V gene, CDR1 is SGHTA and CDR2 is FQGNSA. The CDR3 nucleotides read TGTGCCAGCAGCTTTCGTAGCGGGGGGGCCGGGCGCGAGCAGTACTTC. Translating it yields CASSFRSGGAGREQYF.

The chain couples TRBV6-4 to TRBJ2-1; no clear D. Trimming removed 4 bases at V and 5 bases at J, with 12 bases between. CDR3 length: 14 amino acids. The germline V gene has CDR1 MRHNA and CDR2 SNTAGT. The CDR3 protein is CASSAWFGDNEQFF. As DNA, the CDR3 is TGTGCCAGCAGTGCGTGGTTTGGGGACAATGAGCAGTTCTTC.

The rearrangement joins TRBV18 to TRBJ2-1; 7 nucleotides align to TRBD1. Germline V lookup: CDR1 KGHSH, CDR2 LQKENI. After removal of 3 bases from V and 6 bases from J, the junction contained 5 bases not matched to a gene. The CDR3 loop spans 14 amino acids. This chain's CDR3 is CASSPLQGRNEQFF. CDR3 DNA sequence: TGTGCCAGCTCACCTCTACAGGGGCGCAATGAGCAGTTCTTC.

The sample holds a few counts of this clone. The V call is TRBV5-1, the J call TRBJ2-1; D is unclear. Trimming removed 0 bases from V and 0 bases from J, with 13 bases in between. Germline lookup yields CDR1 SGHRS and CDR2 YFSETQ. This CDR3 region has 17 residues. The CDR3, as DNA: TGCGCCAGCAGCTTGGAGCCCGGGCCTGCCTCCTACAATGAGCAGTTCTTC. This translates into CASSLEPGPASYNEQFF. Based on the CDR3 plus reference TRBV5-1 and TRBJ2-1, the full variable domain is KAGVTQTPRYLIKTRGQQVTLSCSPISGHRSVSWYQQTPGQGLQFLFEYFSETQRNKGNFPGRFSGRQFSNSRSEMNVSTLELGDSALYLCASSLEPGPASYNEQFFGPGTRLTVL.

This clone was picked up a small number of times. The chain recombines TRBV7-2 with TRBJ1-4, with TRBD1 as a possible D gene (5 bases). In germline, CDR1 is SGHTA, CDR2 FQGNSA. CDR3 size: 15 residues. The V gene lost 5 bases and the J gene lost 2 bases, with 12 bases spanning the gap. The CDR3 bases are TGTGCCAGCAGCCCGGACCCAGGGACTAATGAAAAACTGTTTTTT. It translates to CASSPDPGTNEKLFF.

This chain joins TRBV11-2 and TRBJ1-3; possible D gene TRBD1, 5 bases. V dropped 5 bases and J dropped 2 bases, with 10 bases sitting between them. The CDR3 consists of 14 residues. CDR1 and CDR2 (germline): SGHAT, FQNNGV. As DNA, the CDR3 is TGTGCCAGCAGCCCACAGGCGACTGGAAACACCATATATTTT. Translation: CASSPQATGNTIYF.

This clone has just a few counts. DNA for the CDR3: TGTGCCAGCAGTTTTGGTACAGGGGCCGCTCCTGTCTATGGCTACACCTTC. Translated, it gives CASSFGTGAAPVYGYTF. The chain joins TRBV28 to TRBJ1-2; 7 bases match TRBD1. The trim removed 3 bases at V and 4 bases at J, leaving 14 bases unmatched. The CDR3 runs to 17 residues. Germline CDR1 and CDR2: MDHEN and SYDVKM.

On this clone itself: A much more abundant neighbour one base away suggests this may be a read error. The same CDR3 arises from other DNA sequences in this sample as well. The chain has TRBV7-6 and TRBJ2-7; 10 bases are a match to TRBD2. CDR1 is SGHVS and CDR2 is FNYEAQ in the germline V gene. This CDR3 spans 13 amino acids. V dropped 5 bases and J dropped 4; count of bases not matched to a gene: 2. CDR3 region: CASSRTSGYEQYF. The CDR3 DNA is TGTGCCAGCAGCCGGACTAGCGGTTACGAGCAGTACTTC.

There are a few counts of this clone. Other nucleotide sequences in the sample specify the same CDR3. V usage is TRBV2 and J usage is TRBJ2-7; no clear D gene. The CDR3 has 12 amino acids. From germline, CDR1 is SNHLY and CDR2 FYNNEI. V lost 4 bases to trimming and J lost 0 bases, with 4 bases between them. CDR3 amino acids: CASSGRSYEQYF. Here the CDR3 DNA reads TGTGCCAGCAGTGGTCGCTCCTACGAGCAGTACTTC.

The rearrangement joins TRBV28 to TRBJ2-1; tentatively, D is TRBD1 or TRBD2 (5 bases each). This CDR3 is 15 amino acids long. Germline V gene sequence: CDR1 MDHEN, CDR2 SYDVKM. Trimming cost V 3 bases and J 6 bases, with 15 bases left between them. The CDR3 nucleotides are TGTGCCAGCAGTTTGGGGGTAGGGGTCATCAATGAGCAGTTCTTC. Protein: CASSLGVGVINEQFF.

The chain joins TRBV5-1 to TRBJ1-2, with D possibly being TRBD1 (5 bases). This CDR3 is built from 13 residues. Germline CDR1 is SGHRS and CDR2 is YFSETQ. V lost 0 bases and J lost 7, with 10 bases in between. The CDR3 reads CASSLEQGVGYTF. The CDR3 nucleotides read TGCGCCAGCAGCTTGGAGCAGGGTGTTGGCTACACCTTC.

The gene calls are TRBV5-4 and TRBJ2-5; 11 nucleotides align to TRBD2. Germline V CDR1 and CDR2: SGHNT, YYREEE (reference sequence). J gave up 2 bases and V 0 bases, and 6 bases lay outside the gene matches. The CDR3 is 17 residues long. The CDR3 sequence is CASSLVASGRTQETQYF. As DNA, the CDR3 is TGTGCCAGCAGCTTGGTCGCTAGCGGGAGGACACAAGAGACCCAGTACTTC.